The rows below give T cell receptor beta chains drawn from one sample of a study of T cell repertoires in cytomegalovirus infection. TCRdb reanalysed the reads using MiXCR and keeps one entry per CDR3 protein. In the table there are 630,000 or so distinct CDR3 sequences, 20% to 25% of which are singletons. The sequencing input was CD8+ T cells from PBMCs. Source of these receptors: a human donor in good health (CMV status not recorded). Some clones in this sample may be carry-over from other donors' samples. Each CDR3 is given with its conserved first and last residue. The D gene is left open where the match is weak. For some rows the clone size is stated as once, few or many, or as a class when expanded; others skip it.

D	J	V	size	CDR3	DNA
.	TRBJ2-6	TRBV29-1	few	CSAGGANVLTF	TGCAGCGCGGGGGGGGCCAACGTCCTGACTTTC
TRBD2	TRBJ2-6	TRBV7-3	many	CASSLLAGGDSGANVLTF	TGTGCCAGCAGCCTTTTAGCGGGGGGTGACTCTGGGGCCAACGTCCTGACTTTC
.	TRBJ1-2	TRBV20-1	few	CSARPFHFNYGYTF	TGCAGTGCTCGACCGTTCCACTTCAACTATGGCTACACCTTC
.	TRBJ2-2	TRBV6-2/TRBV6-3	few	CASSLLIVTVTNTGELFF	TGTGCCAGCAGTCTCCTAATCGTGACGGTTACGAACACCGGGGAGCTGTTTTTT
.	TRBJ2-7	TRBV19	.	CASSPVLWGLGDEQYF	TGTGCCAGTAGTCCCGTGTTGTGGGGGCTGGGGGACGAGCAGTACTTC
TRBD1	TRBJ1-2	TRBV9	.	CASSVSPGGTGGYTF	TGTGCCAGCAGCGTATCGCCAGGGGGGACAGGTGGCTACACCTTC
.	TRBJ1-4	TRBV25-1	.	CASKDSGGGTNEKLFF	TGTGCCAGCAAGGATTCGGGAGGAGGGACTAATGAAAAACTGTTTTTT
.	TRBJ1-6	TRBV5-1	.	CASSDRSQGLSRSPLHF	TGCGCCAGCAGCGACCGAAGTCAGGGTCTTTCAAGGTCACCCCTCCACTTT
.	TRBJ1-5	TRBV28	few	CASSLPRTVYSNQPQHF	TGTGCCAGCAGTTTACCGAGGACAGTTTATAGCAATCAGCCCCAGCATTTT
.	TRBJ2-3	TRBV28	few	CASSSMIQADTQYF	TGTGCCAGCAGTTCCATGATTCAGGCGGATACGCAGTATTTT
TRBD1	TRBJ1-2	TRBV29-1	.	CSAAHSDRGYGYTF	TGCAGCGCCGCCCACTCCGACAGGGGTTATGGCTACACCTTC
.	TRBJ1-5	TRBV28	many	CASSDPGGNQPQHF	TGTGCCAGCTCGGATCCAGGAGGCAATCAGCCCCAGCATTTT
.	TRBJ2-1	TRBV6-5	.	CASSYIPGPFYSYNEQFF	TGTGCCAGCAGTTACATACCCGGTCCCTTCTACTCCTACAATGAGCAGTTCTTC
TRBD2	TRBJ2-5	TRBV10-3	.	CAISEFTSGGYQETQYF	TGTGCCATCAGTGAATTCACTAGCGGGGGGTACCAAGAGACCCAGTACTTC
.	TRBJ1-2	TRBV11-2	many	CASSFPAGVYGYTF	TGTGCCAGCAGCTTTCCGGCCGGGGTTTATGGCTACACCTTC
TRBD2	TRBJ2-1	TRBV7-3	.	CDSSSTPPGLGFNEQFF	TGTGACAGCAGCTCCACACCGCCGGGACTAGGTTTTAATGAGCAGTTCTTC
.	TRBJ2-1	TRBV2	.	CVSIGGYNEQFF	TGTGTCAGCATTGGCGGCTACAATGAGCAGTTCTTC
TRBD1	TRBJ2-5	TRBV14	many	CASSQPRDRGQETQYF	TGTGCCAGCAGCCAACCCCGGGACAGGGGTCAAGAGACCCAGTACTTC
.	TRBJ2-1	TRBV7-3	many	CASSPIPLNRLGFAGSYNEQFF	TGTGCCAGCAGCCCAATACCATTAAACAGGCTGGGGTTCGCTGGCTCCTACAATGAGCAGTTCTTC
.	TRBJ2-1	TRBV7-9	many	CASTIPLSRNEQFF	TGTGCCAGCACTATCCCACTTAGTCGGAATGAGCAGTTCTTC
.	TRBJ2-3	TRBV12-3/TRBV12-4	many	CASSLNVGDTQYF	TGTGCCAGCAGTTTGAACGTCGGAGATACGCAGTATTTT
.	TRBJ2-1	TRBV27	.	CASSSHAVGLYNEQFF	TGTGCCAGCAGTTCCCATGCTGTTGGACTGTACAATGAGCAGTTCTTC
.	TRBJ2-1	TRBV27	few	CASSLVGTNNEQFF	TGTGCCAGCAGTTTGGTTGGCACGAACAATGAGCAGTTCTTC
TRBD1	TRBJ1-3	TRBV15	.	CATSRKGQASSGNTIYF	TGTGCCACCAGCAGGAAGGGACAGGCGAGCTCTGGAAACACCATATATTTT
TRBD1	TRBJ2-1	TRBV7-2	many	CASSLTDRGSDEQFF	TGTGCCAGCAGCTTAACGGACAGGGGGTCGGATGAGCAGTTCTTC
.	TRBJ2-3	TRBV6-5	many	CASSYTGTTDTQYF	TGTGCCAGCAGTTACACTGGGACAACAGATACGCAGTATTTT
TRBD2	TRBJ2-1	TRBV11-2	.	CASSLDGGAGDEQFF	TGTGCCAGCAGCTTAGACGGGGGGGCCGGAGATGAGCAGTTCTTC
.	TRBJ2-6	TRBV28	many	CASSLRASGANVLTF	TGTGCCAGCAGTCTCAGGGCCTCTGGGGCCAACGTCCTGACTTTC
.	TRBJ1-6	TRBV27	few	CASSFGSDNSPLHF	TGTGCCAGCAGTTTCGGATCCGATAATTCACCCCTCCACTTT
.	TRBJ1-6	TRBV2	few	CASLAGALLHF	TGTGCCAGCCTCGCGGGGGCTCTTCTCCACTTT
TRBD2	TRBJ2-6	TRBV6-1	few	CASSRGLAGSSSGANVLTF	TGTGCCAGCAGTAGAGGACTAGCGGGATCGAGCTCTGGGGCCAACGTCCTGACTTTC
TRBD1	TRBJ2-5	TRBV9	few	CASSSPGGGETQYF	TGTGCCAGCAGCTCCCCAGGGGGCGGTGAGACCCAGTACTTC
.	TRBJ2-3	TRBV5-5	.	CASSLRALAESSTDTQYF	TGTGCCAGCAGCTTGCGAGCCTTGGCGGAGTCTAGCACAGATACGCAGTATTTT
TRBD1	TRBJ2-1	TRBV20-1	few	CSARSPGQPDLNEQFF	TGCAGTGCTAGATCTCCGGGACAGCCGGACCTCAATGAGCAGTTCTTC